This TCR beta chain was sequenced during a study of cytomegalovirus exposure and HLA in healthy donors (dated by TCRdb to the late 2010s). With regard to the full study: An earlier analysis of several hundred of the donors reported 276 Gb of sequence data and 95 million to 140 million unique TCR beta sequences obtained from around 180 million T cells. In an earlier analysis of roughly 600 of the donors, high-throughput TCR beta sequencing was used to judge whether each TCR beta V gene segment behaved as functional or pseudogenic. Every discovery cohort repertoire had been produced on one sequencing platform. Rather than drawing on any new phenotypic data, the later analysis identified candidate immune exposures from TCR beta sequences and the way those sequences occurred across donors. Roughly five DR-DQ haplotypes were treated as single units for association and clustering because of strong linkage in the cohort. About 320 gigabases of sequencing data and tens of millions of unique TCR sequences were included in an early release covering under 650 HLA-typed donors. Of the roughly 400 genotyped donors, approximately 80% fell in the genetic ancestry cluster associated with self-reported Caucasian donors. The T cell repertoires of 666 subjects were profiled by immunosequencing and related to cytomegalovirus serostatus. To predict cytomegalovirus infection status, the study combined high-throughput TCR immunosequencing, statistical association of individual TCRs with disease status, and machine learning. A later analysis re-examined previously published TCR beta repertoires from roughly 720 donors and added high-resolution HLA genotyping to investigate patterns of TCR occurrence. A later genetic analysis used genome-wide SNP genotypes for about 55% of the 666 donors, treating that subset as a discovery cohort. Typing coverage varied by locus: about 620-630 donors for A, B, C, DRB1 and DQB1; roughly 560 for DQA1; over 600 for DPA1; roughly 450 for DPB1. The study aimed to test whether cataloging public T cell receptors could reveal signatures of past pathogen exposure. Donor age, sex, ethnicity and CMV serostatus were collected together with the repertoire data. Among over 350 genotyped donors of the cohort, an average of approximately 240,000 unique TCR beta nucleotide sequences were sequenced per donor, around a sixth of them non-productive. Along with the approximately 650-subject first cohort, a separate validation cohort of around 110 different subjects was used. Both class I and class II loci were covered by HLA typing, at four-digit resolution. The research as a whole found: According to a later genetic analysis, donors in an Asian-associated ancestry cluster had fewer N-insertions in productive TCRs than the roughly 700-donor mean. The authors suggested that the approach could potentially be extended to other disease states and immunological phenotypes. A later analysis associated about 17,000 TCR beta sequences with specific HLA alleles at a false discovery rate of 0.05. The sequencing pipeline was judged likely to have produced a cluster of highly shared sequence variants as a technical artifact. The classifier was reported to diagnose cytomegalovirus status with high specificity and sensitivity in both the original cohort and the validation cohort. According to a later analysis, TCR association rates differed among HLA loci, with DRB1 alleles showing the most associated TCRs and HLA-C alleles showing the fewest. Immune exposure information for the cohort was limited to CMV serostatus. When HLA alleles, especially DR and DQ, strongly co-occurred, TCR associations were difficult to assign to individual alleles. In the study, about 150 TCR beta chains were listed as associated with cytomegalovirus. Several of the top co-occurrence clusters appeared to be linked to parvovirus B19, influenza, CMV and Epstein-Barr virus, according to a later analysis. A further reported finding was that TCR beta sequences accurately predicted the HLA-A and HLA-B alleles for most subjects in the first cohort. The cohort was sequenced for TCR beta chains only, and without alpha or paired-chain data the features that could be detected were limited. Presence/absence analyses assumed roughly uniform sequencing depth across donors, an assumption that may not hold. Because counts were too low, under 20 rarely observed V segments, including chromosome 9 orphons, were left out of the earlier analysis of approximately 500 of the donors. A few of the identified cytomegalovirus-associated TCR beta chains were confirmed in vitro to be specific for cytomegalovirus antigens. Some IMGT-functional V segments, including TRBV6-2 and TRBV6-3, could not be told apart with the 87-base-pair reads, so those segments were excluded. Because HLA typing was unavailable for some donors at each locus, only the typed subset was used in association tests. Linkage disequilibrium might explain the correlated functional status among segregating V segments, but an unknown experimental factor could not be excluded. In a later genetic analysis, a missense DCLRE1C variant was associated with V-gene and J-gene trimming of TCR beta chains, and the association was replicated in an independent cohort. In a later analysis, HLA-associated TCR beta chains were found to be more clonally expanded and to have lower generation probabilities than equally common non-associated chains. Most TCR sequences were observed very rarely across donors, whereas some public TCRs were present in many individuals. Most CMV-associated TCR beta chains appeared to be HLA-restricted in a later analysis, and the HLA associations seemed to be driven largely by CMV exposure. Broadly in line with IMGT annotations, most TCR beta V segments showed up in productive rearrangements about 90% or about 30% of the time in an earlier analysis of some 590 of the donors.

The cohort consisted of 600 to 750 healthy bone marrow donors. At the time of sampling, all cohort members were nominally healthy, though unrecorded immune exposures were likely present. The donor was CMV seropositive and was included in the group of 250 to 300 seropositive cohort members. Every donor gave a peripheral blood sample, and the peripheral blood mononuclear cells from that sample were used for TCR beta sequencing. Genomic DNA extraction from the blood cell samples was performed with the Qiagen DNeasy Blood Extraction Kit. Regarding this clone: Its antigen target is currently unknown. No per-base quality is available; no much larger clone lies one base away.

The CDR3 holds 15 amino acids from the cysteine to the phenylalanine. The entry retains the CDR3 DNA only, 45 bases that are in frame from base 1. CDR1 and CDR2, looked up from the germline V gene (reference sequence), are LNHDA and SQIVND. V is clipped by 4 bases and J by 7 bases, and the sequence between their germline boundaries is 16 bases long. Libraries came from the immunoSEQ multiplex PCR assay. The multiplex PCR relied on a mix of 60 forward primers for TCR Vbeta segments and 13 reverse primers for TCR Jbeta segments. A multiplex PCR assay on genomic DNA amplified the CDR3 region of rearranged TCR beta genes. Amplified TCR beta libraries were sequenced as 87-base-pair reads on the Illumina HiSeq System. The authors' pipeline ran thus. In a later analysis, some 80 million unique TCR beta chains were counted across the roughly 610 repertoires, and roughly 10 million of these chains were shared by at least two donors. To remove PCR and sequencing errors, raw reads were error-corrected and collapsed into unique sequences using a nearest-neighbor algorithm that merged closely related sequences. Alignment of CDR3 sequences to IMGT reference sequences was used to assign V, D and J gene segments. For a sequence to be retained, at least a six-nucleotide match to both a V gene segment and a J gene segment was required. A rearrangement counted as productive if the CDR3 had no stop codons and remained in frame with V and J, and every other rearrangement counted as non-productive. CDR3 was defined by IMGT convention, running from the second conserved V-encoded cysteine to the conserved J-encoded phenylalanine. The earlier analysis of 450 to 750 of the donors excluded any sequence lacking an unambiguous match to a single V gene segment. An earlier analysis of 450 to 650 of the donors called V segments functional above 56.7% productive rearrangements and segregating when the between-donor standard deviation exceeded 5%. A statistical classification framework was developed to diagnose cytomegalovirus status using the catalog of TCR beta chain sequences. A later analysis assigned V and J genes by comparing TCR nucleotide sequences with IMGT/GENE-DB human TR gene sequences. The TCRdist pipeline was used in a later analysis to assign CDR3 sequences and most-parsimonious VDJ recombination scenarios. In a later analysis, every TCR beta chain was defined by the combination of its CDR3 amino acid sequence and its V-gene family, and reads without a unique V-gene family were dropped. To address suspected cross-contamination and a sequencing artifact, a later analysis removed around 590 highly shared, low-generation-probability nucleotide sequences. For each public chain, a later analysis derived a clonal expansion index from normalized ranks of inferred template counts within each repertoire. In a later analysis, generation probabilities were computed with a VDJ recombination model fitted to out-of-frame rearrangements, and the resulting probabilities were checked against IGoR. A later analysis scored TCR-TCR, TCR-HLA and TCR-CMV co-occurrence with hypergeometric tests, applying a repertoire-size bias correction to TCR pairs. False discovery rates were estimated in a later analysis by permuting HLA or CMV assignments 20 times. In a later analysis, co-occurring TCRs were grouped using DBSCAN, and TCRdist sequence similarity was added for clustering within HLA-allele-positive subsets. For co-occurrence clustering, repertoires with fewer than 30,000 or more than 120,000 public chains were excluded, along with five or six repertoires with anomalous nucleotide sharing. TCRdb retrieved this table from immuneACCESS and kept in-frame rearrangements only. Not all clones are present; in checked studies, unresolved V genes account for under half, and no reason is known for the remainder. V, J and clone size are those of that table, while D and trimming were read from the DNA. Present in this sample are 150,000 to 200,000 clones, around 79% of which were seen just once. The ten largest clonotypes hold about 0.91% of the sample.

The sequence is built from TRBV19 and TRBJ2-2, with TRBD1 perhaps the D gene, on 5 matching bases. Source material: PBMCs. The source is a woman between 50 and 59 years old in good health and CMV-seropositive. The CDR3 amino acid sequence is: CASSTPRQGIGELFF. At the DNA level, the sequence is TGTGCCAGTAGTACCCCCCGTCAGGGTATCGGGGAGCTGTTTTTT.